This TCR beta chain is from a study of CD8+ T cells in alopecia areata. Study in general: In an open-label trial, patients got 5 to 10 mg tofacitinib twice daily. Affected scalp percentage determined the severity score of treated patients. Broader study findings: Higher clonality and more expanded CD8+ clones appeared in lesional than normal scalp.

The CDR3 is 14 amino acids. V dropped 8 bases and J dropped 0 bases, with 14 bases sitting between them. CDR1 is SQVTM and CDR2 is ANQGSEA in the germline V gene. This clone was seen more than once but under ten times. The antigen is undetermined. Investigators isolated RNA and reverse transcribed it into cDNA to act as the sequencing template. TCRdb's table, derived via immunoSEQ multiplex PCR, lists solely in-frame clones and lacks some. This sample yields 200,000 to 250,000 clones, of which more than 60% are seen a single time; 1% to 1.5% belongs to the top ten. This sample's treatment: oral pan-JAK inhibitor, 5-10 mg twice daily. Punch biopsies of lesional scalp, plus peripheral blood, were taken from alopecia areata patients.

The specimen was CD4+ T cells sorted from blood, collected at week 44, from a patient treated with tofacitinib. This TCR came from a human donor with alopecia areata. The chain employs TRBV29-1 and TRBJ2-1; possible D gene TRBD1, 5 bases. The CDR3: CSLISDSSYNEQFF. The CDR3 DNA follows: TGCAGCCTAATATCCGACAGCTCCTACAATGAGCAGTTCTTC.